This T cell receptor (beta chain) was documented in a study of CD8 T cells in Susac syndrome (dated by TCRdb to about 2019). Broadly, across the study: Whether CD8+ T cell activation and differentiation in Susac syndrome was antigen driven was tested using repertoire sequencing. Study-wide findings and limitations: The study acknowledged that relatively few individuals were included in the TCR sequencing and HLA analysis.

RNA was extracted using the RNeasy kit, and about 0.45 to 1 ug of the RNA was reverse transcribed with random hexamers. The immunoSEQ multiplex PCR assay, which covers 54 Vbeta and 13 Jbeta segments, was used to amplify TCR beta CDR3 regions. PCR amplification bias was corrected using a synthetic template baseline for primer optimization and computational correction. The published analysis was carried out like this. Reads were annotated to V, D and J genes per IMGT and analyzed with immunoSEQ Analyzer, keeping only productive sequences. Clonality was calculated as one minus the Shannon entropy normalized by log2 of the number of productive unique sequences. For each patient and control, public and private clones were evaluated among the 100 most prevalent clones. Susac-specific clones were defined as absent from healthy and MS cohorts, 850 to 1,300 published viral clones and other ImmuneACCESS disease sequences. TCRdb reprocessed the public reads (quality trimming at Q25 with fastp, clone calling with MiXCR) and kept in-frame beta chains. For every CDR3 protein sequence, its rows merge into one entry that carries the most common genes and DNA. The V and J calls follow TCRdb's processing rather than the paper's. This sample holds roughly 150,000 distinct CDR3 sequences; around 95% were observed only once. Jointly, the top ten make up 0.13% of the sample.

V is pared back by 7 bases and J by 7 bases, with 13 bases lying between the germline termini. CDR1 and CDR2 (SQVTM, ANQGSEA) derive from the germline V gene. The CDR3 numbers 11 residues from cysteine through phenylalanine. Only CDR3 DNA is held: 33 bases, read in frame from base 1. Peripheral blood CD8+ and CD4+ T cells from healthy donors, Susac syndrome patients and multiple sclerosis patients were profiled by high-throughput TCR beta sequencing. Healthy donors were included as age- and sex-matched controls. Bulk CD8+ and CD4+ T cells were purified by magnetic negative isolation, while CD8+ TEMRA cells were enriched using FACS. Blood was drawn into EDTA tubes, processed within 24 hours, and PBMCs were isolated by density gradient centrifugation. PBMCs destined for TCR sequencing were cryopreserved in liquid nitrogen and later thawed in a 37 °C water bath. The sorted or isolated CD4+, CD8+ and CD8+ TEMRA cells had a purity of 90% or higher.

A word on this clonotype: Its antigen remains unidentified. There are no base qualities to consult, and no much larger clone falls within one base.

This sequence originates from a human donor in good health. The source material was CD4+ T cells from PBMCs. The V and J genes are TRBV29-1 and TRBJ2-5; the D call is possibly TRBD1 or TRBD2, each sharing 6 bases. CDR3 protein: CSARGVGTQYF. In nucleotides, the sequence is TGCAGCGCTAGGGGGGTTGGGACCCAGTACTTC.